Following are 23 T cell receptor beta chains from one sample sequenced in a study of preoperative IRX-2 immunotherapy in early breast cancer. Treatment described: preoperative locoregional IRX-2 cytokine immunotherapy. This table comes from immunoSEQ multiplex PCR, and its TCRdb copy is limited to in-frame clones, with some not included. The sample has 24,000 or so clones; around 90% are singletons. The sequenced sample was tumor tissue, obtained after IRX-2 immunotherapy. The receptors were gathered from a human donor with breast cancer.

This chain joins TRBV9 and TRBJ2-7; 9 bases are shared with TRBD1. The CDR3 consists of 15 residues. Germline V gives CDR1 SGDLS, CDR2 YYNGEE. After removal of 5 bases from V and 4 bases from J, the junction contained 10 bases not matched to a gene. The CDR3 DNA reads as TGTGCCAGCAGTACTTCCGGGACAGGGAGATACGAGCAGTACTTC. This sequence encodes CASSTSGTGRYEQYF.

The chain joins TRBV28 to TRBJ1-4; tentatively, D is TRBD1 (6 bases). The CDR3 is 16 residues long. The V and J ends lost 8 bases and 0 bases respectively, with 16 bases between them. From germline, CDR1 is MDHEN and CDR2 SYDVKM. CDR3 region: CASSLGGGATNEKLFF. CDR3 DNA: TGTGCCAGCTCCTTGGGAGGGGGGGCAACTAATGAAAAACTGTTTTTT.

The rearrangement uses TRBV27 and TRBJ1-2; 9 bases fit TRBD1. V lost 4 bases, J lost 2 bases, and 11 bases stayed unmatched. The CDR3 spans 17 residues. The germline CDR1 and CDR2 sequences are MNHEY and SMNVEV (reference sequence). In nucleotides, the CDR3 is TGTGCCAGCAGTTACTCGGGACAGGGAGCATCAAACTATGGCTACACCTTC. Translation: CASSYSGQGASNYGYTF.

The chain carries TRBV6-6 and TRBJ1-5; tentatively, D is TRBD1 (5 bases). The germline CDR1 and CDR2 sequences are MNHNY and SVGAGI (reference sequence). The CDR3 totals 16 residues. V was cut by 2 bases and J by 0 bases, with 11 bases left in between. The CDR3 spells CASSYRGEASNQPQHF. CDR3 nucleotide sequence: TGTGCCAGCAGTTACCGAGGGGAGGCTAGCAATCAGCCCCAGCATTTT.

The chain is built from TRBV11-2 and TRBJ2-2; TRBD2 matches at 10 bases. From germline, CDR1 is SGHAT and CDR2 FQNNGV. V dropped 1 base and J dropped 6; count of bases not matched to a gene: 5. The CDR3 is 16 residues long. The DNA for the CDR3 is TGTGCCAGCAGCTTAGCGGGGACTAGCGTCCCCGGGGAGCTGTTTTTT. Amino acid sequence: CASSLAGTSVPGELFF.

In this sample, this clone turned up once. The genes are TRBV5-6 and TRBJ2-5; unclear D gene. Germline CDR1 is SGHDT and CDR2 is YYEEEE. Trimming removed 0 bases at V and 5 bases at J, with 11 bases between. The CDR3 runs to 14 residues. CDR3 loop: CASSLAASTETQYF. The CDR3 DNA reads as TGTGCCAGCAGCTTGGCAGCCTCTACCGAGACCCAGTACTTC.

The rearrangement uses TRBV6-1 and TRBJ1-6; the D is unclear. The CDR3 totals 11 residues. The ends were cut back, 4 bases at V and 10 bases at J, with 5 bases in the middle. The germline gives CDR1 MNHNS, CDR2 SASEGT. The CDR3 here is CASSGQSPLHF. In nucleotides, the CDR3 is TGTGCCAGCAGTGGCCAATCACCCCTCCACTTT.

The chain has TRBV5-1 and TRBJ2-1, with 10 bases identical to TRBD2. In germline, CDR1 is SGHRS, CDR2 YFSETQ. The CDR3 has 16 amino acids. Trimming cost V 5 bases and J 0 bases; bases outside gene matches: 5. CDR3 residues: CASRNSGGSSYNEQFF. The CDR3 nucleotides are TGCGCCAGCAGAAATAGCGGGGGGAGCTCCTACAATGAGCAGTTCTTC.

The chain joins TRBV30 to TRBJ2-7, with D tentatively TRBD1 (6 bases). This CDR3 is 13 amino acids long. V was trimmed by 2 bases and J by 4 bases, leaving 12 bases between them. The germline gives CDR1 GTSNPN, CDR2 SVGIG (reference sequence). The chain's CDR3 is CAWSSGAIYEQYF. The CDR3 DNA is TGTGCCTGGAGTTCAGGGGCAATATACGAGCAGTACTTC. Using reference TRBV30 and TRBJ2-7 for the parts outside the CDR3, the full variable domain is SQTIHQWPATLVQPVGSPLSLECTVEGTSNPNLYWYRQAAGRGLQLLFYSVGIGQISSEVPQNLSASRPQDRQFILSSKKLLLSDSGFYLCAWSSGAIYEQYFGPGTRLTVT.

The CDR3 coding sequence is TGTGCCTGGAGTGCTAGTCTAGTCTTTAGCAATCAGCCCCAGCATTTT. This sequence encodes CAWSASLVFSNQPQHF. This sequence joins TRBV30 and TRBJ1-5; D gene unclear. The germline V gene has CDR1 GTSNPN and CDR2 SVGIG (reference sequence). This CDR3 comprises 16 residues. Trimming removed 1 base at V and 0 bases at J, with 13 bases between.

J is TRBJ1-6 and V is TRBV27; D is ambiguous. V was trimmed by 3 bases and J by 1 base, leaving 10 bases between them. The length of the CDR3 is 16 residues. The V gene's germline CDR1 is MNHEY and CDR2 SMNVEV (reference sequence). For the CDR3, the DNA is TGTGCCAGCAGTTTCGAGGGTGCGTCCTATAATTCACCCCTCCACTTT. Protein sequence: CASSFEGASYNSPLHF.

The chain links TRBV6-5 to TRBJ1-5; D may be TRBD1 (6 bases). Germline values: CDR1 MNHEY, CDR2 SVGAGI. The CDR3 runs 15 residues. V lost 2 bases and J 7 bases, leaving 15 bases between the germline ends. CDR3 protein: CASSYTGTTGQPQHF. The CDR3 DNA is TGTGCCAGCAGTTACACCGGGACAACAGGACAGCCCCAGCATTTT.

The gene calls are TRBV6-1 and TRBJ2-2; D gene ambiguous. Between the trimmed V and J ends, which lost 2 bases and 4 bases, there was a span of 14 bases. The CDR3 loop spans 16 amino acids. The germline gives CDR1 MNHNS, CDR2 SASEGT. The CDR3 nucleotides read TGTGCCAGCAGTGAACTGGCCGCCCCAGGCACCGGGGAGCTGTTTTTT. Its translation is CASSELAAPGTGELFF.

V and J are TRBV29-1 and TRBJ1-1; D is unresolved. The CDR3 runs to 13 residues. Trimming removed 5 bases at V and 3 bases at J, with 13 bases between. Germline V gives CDR1 SQVTM, CDR2 ANQGSEA. The CDR3 reads CSVYRLPDTEAFF. CDR3 bases: TGCAGCGTTTATAGGTTGCCAGACACTGAAGCTTTCTTT.

The chain uses TRBV7-8 and TRBJ2-7, with D tentatively TRBD1 (7 bases). Germline CDR1 SGHVS, CDR2 FQNEAQ. The CDR3 totals 15 residues. Trimming stripped 0 bases from V and 5 bases from J, with 14 bases between. The CDR3 here is CASSLALTGRNEQYF. The CDR3, as DNA: TGTGCCAGCAGCTTAGCGTTGACAGGGAGGAACGAGCAGTACTTC.

Concerning this clone itself: Relative to the germline gene, one junction end is altered; a read error may explain this. The rearrangement joins TRBV7-7 to TRBJ2-1, with 7 bases lining up with TRBD2. The germline CDR1 and CDR2 sequences are SSHAT and FNYEAQ (reference sequence). The CDR3 totals 14 residues. The DNA of the CDR3 is TGTGCTAGCAGCTTAGACCCCGCTAGCGGCGAGCAGTTCTTC. It is translated as CASSLDPASGEQFF.

This clone was seen once. This chain links TRBV6-1 with TRBJ1-5; D is ambiguous. Germline loops: CDR1 MNHNS, CDR2 SASEGT. Deletions cut 5 bases from V and 7 bases from J, with 18 bases between. The CDR3 spans 15 residues. As DNA, the CDR3 is TGTGCCAGCAGTACCTCGAGCACTTCATGGCAGCCCCAGCATTTT. Translation: CASSTSSTSWQPQHF.

This clone was counted between two and nine times. The J gene is TRBJ1-4, the V gene TRBV9, with D perhaps TRBD1 (6 bases). Trimming stripped 2 bases from V and 3 bases from J, with 11 bases between. CDR1 is SGDLS, CDR2 YYNGEE, per germline. There are 15 residues in the CDR3. As DNA, the CDR3 is TGTGCCAGCAGCGTTCAGGGGCGATCTAATGAAAAACTGTTTTTT. Translation gives CASSVQGRSNEKLFF.

The J gene is TRBJ2-3, the V gene TRBV5-1, with a possible D match to TRBD2 (5 bases). The CDR3 extends over 13 amino acids. The germline V gene has CDR1 SGHRS and CDR2 YFSETQ. Trimming left V 4 bases short and J 3 bases short, with 9 bases between. CDR3 nucleotide sequence: TGCGCCAGCAGCCCACTAGTGACAGATACGCAGTATTTT. Protein product: CASSPLVTDTQYF. Full variable domain (rest looked up from reference TRBV5-1 and TRBJ2-3): KAGVTQTPRYLIKTRGQQVTLSCSPISGHRSVSWYQQTPGQGLQFLFEYFSETQRNKGNFPGRFSGRQFSNSRSEMNVSTLELGDSALYLCASSPLVTDTQYFGPGTRLTVL.

The chain combines TRBV11-2 with TRBJ2-5, with D perhaps matching TRBD1 (6 bases). The V and J ends lost 5 bases and 5 bases respectively, with 18 bases between them. The CDR3 has 15 residues. Germline lookup yields CDR1 SGHAT and CDR2 FQNNGV. Here the CDR3 reads CASSKRWGPRETQYF. The DNA of the CDR3 is TGTGCCAGCAGCAAAAGGTGGGGGCCTCGGGAGACCCAGTACTTC. The full variable domain, in which reference TRBV11-2 and TRBJ2-5 provide the parts outside the CDR3, is EAGVAQSPRYKIIEKRQSVAFWCNPISGHATLYWYQQILGQGPKLLIQFQNNGVVDDSQLPKDRFSAERLKGVDSTLKIQPAKLEDSAVYLCASSKRWGPRETQYFGPGTRLLVL.

The chain carries TRBV27 and TRBJ1-5; D unclear. Per germline, CDR1 MNHEY and CDR2 SMNVEV (reference sequence). The germline V and J ends were trimmed by 4 bases and 5 bases, with 9 bases remaining between them. This CDR3 is 13 amino acids long. The CDR3 sequence is CASSYSRDQPQHF. The CDR3 coding sequence is TGTGCCAGCAGTTACAGTAGGGATCAGCCCCAGCATTTT.

This chain connects TRBV27 to TRBJ2-7, with a tentative D call TRBD1 (5 bases). The germline V and J ends were trimmed by 7 bases and 2 bases, with 27 bases remaining between them. Germline CDR1 is MNHEY and CDR2 is SMNVEV (reference sequence). The CDR3 length is 18 residues. The CDR3 here is CASTDPNLTQVLTYEQYV. The CDR3 region has the DNA TGTGCCAGCACCGACCCAAACTTAACACAGGTCCTAACCTACGAGCAGTACGTC.

The chain has TRBV28 and TRBJ1-1; 7 bases match TRBD1. This CDR3 is 15 amino acids long. Germline V lookup: CDR1 MDHEN, CDR2 SYDVKM. V was pared by 6 bases and J by 2 bases, with 9 bases of the junction left unmatched. CDR3 in amino acids: CASSPGGGPNTEAFF. The CDR3 DNA sequence: TGTGCCAGCAGCCCGGGAGGGGGCCCTAACACTGAAGCTTTCTTT.